One and the same sample provided the 12 T cell receptor beta chains below, sequenced in a study of blood T cell repertoires in COVID-19. The data were produced by immunoSEQ multiplex PCR, yet TCRdb's version contains in-frame clones alone and is incomplete. The sample contains 87,000 or so clones, under 85% of which appear only once. The material sequenced was peripheral blood. These receptors came from a woman in her seventies with acute or convalescent COVID-19.

This clone was picked up one time. The chain carries TRBV27 and TRBJ1-6; D perhaps matches TRBD1 (5 bases). Trimming took 5 bases from V and 6 from J, leaving 8 bases between them. The CDR3 contains 13 residues. Germline lookup yields CDR1 MNHEY and CDR2 SMNVEV (reference sequence). This chain's CDR3 is CASSGGFNSPLHF. CDR3 DNA: TGTGCCAGCAGTGGGGGGTTTAATTCACCCCTCCACTTT.

The chain has TRBV5-4 and TRBJ2-1, with a tentative D call TRBD2 (5 bases). CDR3 size: 17 residues. Germline V gene lookup returns CDR1 SGHNT and CDR2 YYREEE (reference sequence). V was shortened by 4 bases and J by 0 bases, with 17 bases between the two germline ends. CDR3 nucleotides: TGTGCCAGCAGCCCGAAGCTTGGACTGAGCTCCTACAATGAGCAGTTCTTC. The encoded protein is CASSPKLGLSSYNEQFF.

The chain joins TRBV6-5 to TRBJ2-5; 9 bases are shared with TRBD2. The V and J ends lost 4 bases and 3 bases, in that order; junction bases with no gene match: 6. The CDR3 extends over 15 amino acids. Per germline, CDR1 MNHEY and CDR2 SVGAGI. DNA of the CDR3: TGTGCCAGCAGTTCTTTAGCGGGGGAGGAAGAGACCCAGTACTTC. Translating it yields CASSSLAGEEETQYF.

The chain combines TRBV14 with TRBJ1-6; no firm D call. Trimming cost V 0 bases and J 10 bases, with 13 bases left between them. The germline CDR1 and CDR2 sequences are SGHDN and FVKESK. This CDR3 contains 15 residues. The CDR3 DNA follows: TGTGCCAGCAGCCAAGATTTTTTAGAAAACTCACCCCTCCACTTT. It is translated as CASSQDFLENSPLHF.

This chain links TRBV15 with TRBJ1-4; D unresolved. Per germline, CDR1 LNHNV and CDR2 YYDKDF (reference sequence). This CDR3 is built from 15 residues. V shed 5 bases and J shed 8 bases, with 18 bases lying between them. CDR3 DNA: TGTGCCACCAGCCCCGCCGATAGATCTTACGAAAAACTGTTTTTT. This translates into CATSPADRSYEKLFF.

The V gene is TRBV18, the J gene TRBJ1-2, with D tentatively TRBD1 (6 bases). Deletions cut 5 bases from V and 8 bases from J, with 18 bases between. The CDR3 is 14 amino acids. Germline CDR1 is KGHSH and CDR2 is LQKENI. The CDR3 nucleotides read TGTGCCAGCTCATCCGGACAGTCCTATCCGGGCTACACCTTC. It yields the protein CASSSGQSYPGYTF.

V and J are TRBV10-3 and TRBJ1-2, with D perhaps matching TRBD1 (5 bases). CDR3 size: 13 residues. V was cut by 11 bases and J by 0 bases, with 13 bases left in between. Germline CDR1 reads ENHRY; CDR2 reads SYGVKD. The CDR3 DNA reads TGTGCCGCCCAGGGATCAGCTAACTATGGCTACACCTTC. Encoded protein: CAAQGSANYGYTF.

The chain couples TRBV6-7 to TRBJ1-1; no clear D. TRBV6-7 is an ORF, with its function uncertain. Trimming took off 1 base at V and 2 bases at J, with 8 bases between the two ends. The CDR3 is made up of 14 amino acids. The CDR3 DNA reads TGTGCCAGCAGTTACTTGCGGGGAAACACTGAAGCTTTCTTT. It codes for CASSYLRGNTEAFF.

This clone was recorded a few times. This chain joins TRBV5-1 and TRBJ1-1; D perhaps matches TRBD1 (5 bases). Trimming took off 4 bases at V and 1 base at J, with 11 bases between the two ends. This CDR3 is 14 amino acids long. Germline V gene lookup returns CDR1 SGHRS and CDR2 YFSETQ. CDR3 residues: CASSPFGQNTEAFF. CDR3 DNA sequence: TGCGCCAGCAGCCCCTTCGGACAGAACACTGAAGCTTTCTTT.

The chain employs TRBV18 and TRBJ1-5; TRBD1 matches at 7 bases. Trimming at V came to 2 bases and at J to 6 bases, leaving 4 bases not matched to a gene. From germline, CDR1 is KGHSH and CDR2 LQKENI. The CDR3 is made up of 14 amino acids. The CDR3 spells CASSPSDRVQPQHF. CDR3 DNA: TGTGCCAGCTCACCATCCGACAGGGTTCAGCCCCAGCATTTT.

The V gene is TRBV18, the J gene TRBJ2-3; D is perhaps TRBD2 (5 bases). V was cut by 4 bases and J by 1 base, with 9 bases left in between. Germline-derived CDR1 and CDR2 are KGHSH and LQKENI. This CDR3 region has 14 residues. CDR3 sequence: CASSRSEGTDTQYF. In DNA form, the CDR3 reads TGTGCCAGCTCACGATCGGAGGGCACAGATACGCAGTATTTT.

The chain carries TRBV7-6 and TRBJ2-7; the match to TRBD2 covers 10 bases. The CDR3 contains 15 residues. Trimming cost V 1 base and J 4 bases; bases outside gene matches: 4. Germline-derived CDR1 and CDR2 are SGHVS and FNYEAQ. CDR3 region: CASSLVTSGVYEQYF. As DNA, the CDR3 is TGTGCCAGCAGCTTAGTAACTAGCGGGGTTTACGAGCAGTACTTC. Variable domain in full (rest from reference TRBV7-6 and TRBJ2-7): GAGVSQSPRYKVTKRGQDVALRCDPISGHVSLYWYRQALGQGPEFLTYFNYEAQQDKSGLPNDRFSAERPEGSISTLTIQRTEQRDSAMYRCASSLVTSGVYEQYFGPGTRLTVT.